Many counts were recorded for the clone carrying this T cell receptor beta chain. What it binds is not known. The sample originates from a study of breast tumors, draining lymph nodes, adjacent tissues. Breast cancer patients provided tissue from their axillary draining lymph nodes. TCRdb recomputed calls from the multiplex PCR reads with MiXCR, one row per CDR3 protein. Of tens of thousands of distinct CDR3 sequences detected, approximately 29% appear once; the ten largest clones hold roughly 8.1%. Study-wide points: Tumor TCR diversity was below lymph nodes but above nontumor tissue. Findings are consistent with lymph node origin and intratumoral expansion of most tumor T cells. Luminal-like breast cancer showed significantly higher tumor–nontumor repertoire similarity than basal-like.

The TCR was taken from a female donor with breast cancer. Some clones in this sample may be carry-over from other donors' samples. Sequenced material: axillary lymph node tissue.

The CDR3 nucleotides are TGTGCCAGCAGCGACCTTGCAACTAATGAAAAACTGTTTTTT. Translated, it gives CASSDLATNEKLFF. The J gene is TRBJ1-4, the V gene TRBV9; no definite D call. This CDR3 has 14 amino acids. Trimming took off 3 bases at V and 0 bases at J, with 6 bases between the two ends. Germline V gives CDR1 SGDLS, CDR2 YYNGEE.